A selection of T cell receptor beta chains follows, all from one sample in a study of Graves' ophthalmopathy and Graves' hyperthyroidism. TCRdb redid the calling of the multiplex PCR reads with MiXCR, one entry per CDR3 protein. The sample holds 500,000 to 800,000 distinct CDR3 sequences, about 38% seen once. Sequencing was done on a sample of peripheral blood. The receptors originated from an adult man with Graves' ophthalmopathy. Both conserved end residues are part of each CDR3. A D gene is named only where the DNA matches it firmly. A row's size may be missing; if present it is once, few, many or a size class.

v_call	clone_size	d_call	j_call	cdr3_aa	cdr3_nt
TRBV29-1	NA	NA	TRBJ1-3	CSAGKGQGRSGNTIYF	TGCAGCGCCGGAAAGGGTCAGGGGCGCTCTGGAAACACCATATATTTT
TRBV10-3	NA	NA	TRBJ2-7	CASSLLIYEQYF	TGTGCCAGCAGTCTTCTTATCTACGAGCAGTACTTC
TRBV29-1	many	TRBD1	TRBJ1-1	CSVEGQGNTEAFF	TGCAGCGTTGAAGGACAGGGGAACACTGAAGCTTTCTTT
TRBV2	NA	NA	TRBJ1-1	CASSDRGTNEAFF	TGTGCCAGCAGTGATCGTGGGACTAATGAAGCTTTCTTT
TRBV2	NA	TRBD1	TRBJ2-5	CASLQGSKETQYF	TGTGCCAGCCTACAGGGGTCGAAAGAGACCCAGTACTTC
TRBV29-1	NA	TRBD1	TRBJ1-2	CSLGTDGYTF	TGCAGCCTCGGGACAGATGGCTACACCTTC
TRBV20-1	NA	NA	TRBJ2-3	CSAEERSPGMAQYF	TGCAGTGCGGAGGAGCGGTCCCCTGGGATGGCGCAGTATTTT
TRBV11-2	NA	TRBD1	TRBJ2-7	CASNSDRVVRYEQYF	TGTGCCAGCAACTCAGACAGGGTTGTTCGCTACGAGCAGTACTTC
TRBV3-1	few	TRBD2	TRBJ2-7	CASSPQHPASGSYEQYF	TGTGCCAGCTCCCCACAACACCCGGCTAGCGGGAGCTACGAGCAGTACTTC
TRBV4-1	many	NA	TRBJ2-7	CASSQAGISYEQYF	TGCGCCAGCAGCCAAGCAGGCATTTCCTACGAGCAGTACTTC
TRBV20-1	NA	NA	TRBJ1-2	CSARTGGLDYGYTF	TGCAGTGCTAGAACGGGGGGGCTGGACTATGGCTACACCTTC
TRBV12-3/TRBV12-4	NA	NA	TRBJ2-2	CASSAIGGVARSGELFF	TGTGCCAGCAGTGCAATAGGGGGGGTCGCAAGGTCCGGGGAGCTGTTTTTT
TRBV4-3	NA	NA	TRBJ1-2	CASSQDQSYGYTF	TGCGCCAGCAGCCAAGATCAATCCTATGGCTACACCTTC
TRBV10-3	NA	TRBD1	TRBJ1-5	CASRRDRASNQPQHF	TGTGCCAGCAGAAGAGACAGGGCGAGCAATCAGCCCCAGCATTTT
TRBV10-2	once	TRBD1	TRBJ2-5	CASGSTGDESETQHF	TGCGCCAGCGGAAGCACAGGGGACGAGTCGGAGACCCAGCACTTC
TRBV7-8	many	NA	TRBJ2-5	CASSLVDNRMEETQYF	TGTGCCAGCAGCTTAGTGGACAACCGGATGGAGGAGACCCAGTACTTC